The TCR beta chain described here comes from a study of PD-1 blockade in mismatch repair-deficient tumors (dated by TCRdb to about 2017). As for the study more broadly: The trial enrolled 65 to 100 consecutive patients with roughly 13 mismatch repair-deficient cancer types between 2013 and late 2016, all previously treated and progressing. Deep sequencing of TCR CDR3 regions was used to track tumor-associated T cell clones in peripheral blood of patients responding to PD-1 blockade.

V is reduced by 2 bases and J by 6 bases, leaving a spacing of 2 bases between them. CDR1 and CDR2, per the germline V gene (reference sequence), are GTSNPN and SVGIG. There are 10 amino acids in the CDR3, from cysteine to phenylalanine inclusive. This entry keeps only the CDR3 DNA: 30 bases, framed from base 1. In its sample, this clone was seen once. Its recognized antigen is unknown. Qualities for individual bases were not recorded, and no much larger clone is one base off. Mismatch repair deficiency was established in every enrolled patient by polymerase chain reaction or immunohistochemistry. TCR sequencing was carried out for three patients who responded to pembrolizumab therapy. Pembrolizumab PD-1 blockade was prospectively tested in advanced mismatch repair-deficient cancers, regardless of tissue of origin, in the phase II trial. Peripheral blood T cell samples were collected serially, before PD-1 blockade began and at several time points afterward. Blood sampling times were reported as weeks after the first pembrolizumab dose.

Library prep was done by the immunoSEQ multiplex PCR assay. Here the immuneACCESS table is served through TCRdb, limited to in-frame sequences with V and J called. Missing clones are a known gap in these copies; in checked studies unresolved V genes cover under half, and the rest lacks a known reason. Within this sample are 56,000 or so clones, with approximately 80% of them counted one time only. The top ten clonotypes cover 3.3% of the sample. The paper as a whole reports these results and caveats: Rapid expansion after pembrolizumab followed by contraction, generally before radiologic responses, was shown by tumor-resident clones, which were often undetectable in blood before treatment.

This chain joins TRBV30 to TRBJ2-1; the D gene identity is not certain. The TCR sequence derives from an adult with mismatch repair-deficient cancer. The source material was peripheral blood, sampled 4 weeks after starting pembrolizumab. The bases are TGTGCCTGGAGTCTCAATGAGCAGTTCTTC. Its translation is CAWSLNEQFF.